Reported below is one T cell receptor (beta chain). Random hexamers primed reverse transcription of about 0.45 to 1 ug RNA. Coverage of TCR beta CDR3 amplification by immunoSEQ multiplex PCR extended to 54 Vbeta and 13 Jbeta. TCRdb analysed the immunoSEQ multiplex PCR reads with MiXCR anew, one entry per CDR3 protein. The data hold a few hundred thousand distinct CDR3 sequences, with 85% observed a single time. The sample originates from a study of CD8 T cells in Susac syndrome. Germline V lookup: CDR1 SGHRS, CDR2 YFSETQ. Trimming at V came to 0 bases and at J to 1 base, leaving 7 bases not matched to a gene. The CDR3 has 17 amino acids.

Sequencing input: CD8+ T cells from PBMCs. This sequence joins TRBV5-1 and TRBJ2-1; TRBD2 matches at 7 bases. The TCR was taken from a human donor with multiple sclerosis. CDR3 region: CASSLAPSGGSYNEQFF. Written as DNA, the CDR3 is TGCGCCAGCAGCTTGGCCCCATCCGGGGGGTCCTACAATGAGCAGTTCTTC. Looking up the rest from reference TRBV5-1 and TRBJ2-1 gives the full variable domain: KAGVTQTPRYLIKTRGQQVTLSCSPISGHRSVSWYQQTPGQGLQFLFEYFSETQRNKGNFPGRFSGRQFSNSRSEMNVSTLELGDSALYLCASSLAPSGGSYNEQFFGPGTRLTVL.